A single sample gave rise to the 2 T cell receptor beta chains below, sequenced in a study of vaccination and CD4 T cells after COVID-19. The treatment denotes: approximately 9-day PBMC culture with coronavirus spike peptide pools or control peptides (ViraFEST assay). These receptors' targets are unknown. The Oncomine TCR Beta short-read assay generated sequence data from the DNA of cultured CD4+ T cells. In TCRdb, the PCR reads were re-called with MiXCR into one record per CDR3 protein. The table includes 10,000 to 12,000 distinct CDR3 sequences, around half detected once. The sequenced sample was CD4+ T cells from blood, cultured in vitro. The receptors stem from a human donor who had recovered from COVID-19.

This chain links TRBV2 with TRBJ2-3; D is perhaps TRBD2 (6 bases). The CDR3 is 16 residues long. With 7 bases removed from V and 0 bases from J, the gap between germline ends came to 17 bases. Per the germline V gene, CDR1 is SNHLY and CDR2 is FYNNEI. The CDR3 loop is CASTVVAGRSTDTQYF. DNA for the CDR3: TGTGCCAGCACGGTGGTGGCGGGGCGAAGCACAGATACGCAGTATTTT.

The chain couples TRBV20-1 to TRBJ2-5, with 7 bases aligning to TRBD1. This CDR3 spans 12 amino acids. Germline V gene sequence: CDR1 DFQATT, CDR2 SNEGSKA (reference sequence). V shed 6 bases, J shed 5 bases, and the junction held 6 bases outside the gene matches. CDR3 DNA: TGCAGTGCAAAACAGGGGATGGAGACCCAGTACTTC. It codes for CSAKQGMETQYF.